The rows below give T cell receptor beta chains drawn from one sample of a study of blood T cell repertoires in COVID-19. Generated by immunoSEQ multiplex PCR, the TCRdb table keeps only in-frame clones and is missing some. Among 200,000 to 300,000 clones, 70% to 90% were seen once, and the ten largest hold over 5.5%. Sequencing was performed on peripheral blood. These receptors all come from a woman aged 60-70 years with active or convalescent COVID-19. CDR3s include the opening cysteine and the closing phenylalanine or tryptophan. Fields, in order: V gene, J gene, D gene, CDR3 DNA, CDR3 protein. The D gene is left open where the match is weak.

V: TRBV2
J: TRBJ1-5
D: .
DNA: TGTGCCAGCAGTGAAAACAGGTTACCCCATCAGCCCCAGCATTTT
CDR3: CASSENRLPHQPQHF

V: TRBV28
J: TRBJ1-4
D: .
DNA: TGTGCCGCCGAGGAGTCAACTAATGAAAAACTGTTTTTT
CDR3: CAAEESTNEKLFF

V: TRBV6-5
J: TRBJ1-5
D: TRBD1
DNA: TGTGCCAGCAGTCTGGGACAGGGCAATCAGCCCCAGCATTTT
CDR3: CASSLGQGNQPQHF

V: TRBV18
J: TRBJ2-1
D: TRBD2
DNA: TGTGCCAGCTCACCATTGGCTAGCGGGTTCAATGAGCAGTTCTTC
CDR3: CASSPLASGFNEQFF

V: TRBV28
J: TRBJ1-2
D: .
DNA: TGTGCCAGCAGTACATACGGGACAACCTATGGCTACACCTTC
CDR3: CASSTYGTTYGYTF

V: TRBV30
J: TRBJ2-1
D: TRBD2
DNA: TGTGCCTGGAGTCAACCACTAGCGGGAGGTTTCAATGAGCAGTTCTTC
CDR3: CAWSQPLAGGFNEQFF

V: TRBV5-1
J: TRBJ1-1
D: .
DNA: TGCGCCAGCAGCTTGGGTTCAGGGGTGAACACTGAAGCTTTCTTT
CDR3: CASSLGSGVNTEAFF

V: TRBV11-1
J: TRBJ1-6
D: .
DNA: TGTGCCAGCAGCTTAGAACAGGGCGGGAATTCACCCCTCCACTTT
CDR3: CASSLEQGGNSPLHF

V: TRBV28
J: TRBJ2-3
D: TRBD2
DNA: TGTGCCAGCAGTTTAGTAGAGCGGGGGGAACTCACAGATACGCAGTATTTT
CDR3: CASSLVERGELTDTQYF

V: TRBV6-2/TRBV6-3
J: TRBJ2-7
D: .
DNA: TGTGCCAGCAATTACGACGCGCGCGGATCCTACGAGCAGTACTTC
CDR3: CASNYDARGSYEQYF

V: TRBV7-2
J: TRBJ2-3
D: .
DNA: TGTGCCAGCAGCCCGGGACTTAGCACAGATACGCAGTATTTT
CDR3: CASSPGLSTDTQYF

V: TRBV19
J: TRBJ2-1
D: TRBD2
DNA: TGTGCCAGTAGTAGGAACTTAGCGGGAGGTTACAATGAGCAGTTCTTC
CDR3: CASSRNLAGGYNEQFF

V: TRBV3-1/TRBV3-2
J: TRBJ2-1
D: TRBD2
DNA: TGTGCCAGCAGCCAAGCACTAGCGGGGGGGATCAGGAAGTTCTTC
CDR3: CASSQALAGGIRKFF

V: TRBV7-2
J: TRBJ2-5
D: .
DNA: TGTGCCAGCAGCTTAGTCGGCGCTAGCAGCCAAGAGACCCAGTACTTC
CDR3: CASSLVGASSQETQYF